This T cell receptor beta chain was identified during a study of T cells in localized non-small cell lung cancer. Concerning this clone: What it binds is unknown.

General observations from the study: T cell clonality was highest in uninvolved adjacent lung, above tumor. Adjacent lung was found to contain a median about 62 of the top 100 tumor clones.

Repertoires were generated with immunoSEQ multiplex PCR, while TCRdb's copy carries only in-frame clones and drops some. The repertoire includes some 72,000 clones, roughly four fifths of them detected once, and approximately 3% sits in the top ten. V lost 4 bases and J 7 bases, leaving 11 bases between the germline ends. The CDR3 spans 12 residues. The germline gives CDR1 SEHNR, CDR2 FQNEAQ (reference sequence). The TCR originated in a man aged 35 to 70 with stage I lung adenocarcinoma. The chain joins TRBV7-9 to TRBJ2-7; no clear D gene. The starting material was peripheral blood, obtained before any cancer treatment. This chain's CDR3 is CASSSLAREQYF. The CDR3 bases are TGTGCCAGCAGCTCCCTTGCGCGGGAGCAGTACTTC.